The 20 T cell receptor beta chains listed next were all sequenced from one sample in a study of CD8 T cells in Susac syndrome. Reverse transcription of roughly 0.5 to 1 ug RNA used random hexamers. TCRdb reanalysed the immunoSEQ multiplex PCR reads using MiXCR and keeps one entry per CDR3 protein. The table shows about 440,000 distinct CDR3 sequences, with roughly 85% occurring only once. Sequencing was carried out using CD8+ T cells from PBMCs. The receptors come from a human donor with multiple sclerosis.

This rearrangement joins TRBV4-1 to TRBJ1-1; D unresolved. The CDR3 spans 13 residues. Germline V gene sequence: CDR1 MGHRA, CDR2 YSYEKL. V gave up 0 bases and J gave up 4 bases, with 6 bases separating them. CDR3 residues: CASSQEPSTEAFF. The CDR3 DNA is TGCGCCAGCAGCCAAGAACCTTCCACTGAAGCTTTCTTT.

V is TRBV4-1 and J is TRBJ2-3; the D gene could be TRBD1 or TRBD2 (5 bases each). Germline-derived CDR1 and CDR2 are MGHRA and YSYEKL. CDR3 length: 14 residues. V gave up 6 bases and J gave up 0 bases, with 10 bases separating them. The CDR3 protein is CASRWDPSTDTQYF. In DNA, the CDR3 is TGCGCCAGCAGATGGGACCCGAGCACAGATACGCAGTATTTT.

J is TRBJ1-1 and V is TRBV2; D gene uncertain. There are 12 residues in the CDR3. Germline CDR1 is SNHLY and CDR2 is FYNNEI. Trimming left V 2 bases short and J 0 bases short, with 1 base between. The DNA for the CDR3 is TGTGCCAGCAGTGAACTGAACACTGAAGCTTTCTTT. Protein product: CASSELNTEAFF.

This clonotype was seen just once. J is TRBJ1-2 and V is TRBV2; a possible D gene is TRBD1 (6 bases). V was clipped by 5 bases and J by 4 bases, with 17 bases between them. Germline V gene sequence: CDR1 SNHLY, CDR2 FYNNEI. The CDR3 length is 15 residues. CDR3 coding DNA: TGTGCCAGCAGTCTAGCCGGGACACCTACCTATGGCTACACCTTC. Protein: CASSLAGTPTYGYTF. Together with reference TRBV2 and TRBJ1-2, the CDR3 gives the full variable domain: EPEVTQTPSHQVTQMGQEVILRCVPISNHLYFYWYRQILGQKVEFLVSFYNNEISEKSEIFDDQFSVERPDGSNFTLKIRSTKLEDSAMYFCASSLAGTPTYGYTFGSGTRLTVV.

The CDR3 loop is CASSLLRQGAYEQYF. The CDR3 nucleotides are TGTGCCAGCAGCTTACTACGGCAGGGGGCCTACGAGCAGTACTTC. V gene TRBV7-9 combines with J gene TRBJ2-7; 7 bases are shared with TRBD1. This CDR3 has 15 amino acids. The germline V gene encodes CDR1 SEHNR and CDR2 FQNEAQ (reference sequence). With V trimmed by 2 bases and J by 2 bases, 6 bases remained unmatched. The variable domain in full, completed from reference TRBV7-9 and TRBJ2-7, reads DTGVSQNPRHKITKRGQNVTFRCDPISEHNRLYWYRQTLGQGPEFLTYFQNEAQLEKSRLLSDRFSAERPKGSFSTLEIQRTEQGDSAMYLCASSLLRQGAYEQYFGPGTRLTVT.

This clonotype was counted between two and nine times. J is TRBJ1-1 and V is TRBV6-1, with TRBD1 as a possible D gene (5 bases). The CDR3 totals 14 residues. Between the trimmed V and J ends, which lost 2 bases and 3 bases, there was a span of 10 bases. In germline, CDR1 is MNHNS, CDR2 SASEGT. The CDR3 is CASSELGGDTEAFF. CDR3 DNA: TGTGCCAGCAGTGAATTGGGGGGGGACACTGAAGCTTTCTTT.

The CDR3 region has the DNA TGTGCCAGCAGTTTAGGCACACACAATGAGCAGTTCTTC. Its translation: CASSLGTHNEQFF. V is TRBV12-3 or TRBV12-4 and J is TRBJ2-1; D call uncertain. This CDR3 contains 13 residues. V shed 1 base and J shed 5 bases, with 6 bases lying between them.

This clonotype was seen a few times. The chain has TRBV6-6 and TRBJ1-5, with 11 nucleotides matching TRBD1. CDR1 and CDR2 from the germline V gene are MNHNY and SVGAGI (reference sequence). The CDR3 extends over 14 amino acids. With 6 bases clipped from V and 6 bases from J, the junction kept 4 bases outside the gene matches. The CDR3 spells CASSSGTGGQPQHF. The CDR3 DNA reads TGTGCCAGCAGCTCCGGGACAGGGGGTCAGCCCCAGCATTTT.

This chain connects TRBV20-1 to TRBJ2-5, with 9 nucleotides matching TRBD1. V gave up 6 bases and J gave up 4 bases; unmatched junction bases: 12. The CDR3 runs to 15 residues. The germline CDR1 and CDR2 sequences are DFQATT and SNEGSKA (reference sequence). The CDR3 here is CSARWGQGWRETQYF. DNA for the CDR3: TGCAGTGCCCGGTGGGGACAGGGTTGGCGAGAGACCCAGTACTTC.

The chain couples TRBV7-8 to TRBJ2-7, with D possibly TRBD1 on 5 matching bases. The CDR3 has 15 amino acids. Trimming left V 3 bases short and J 0 bases short, with 12 bases between. CDR1 is SGHVS and CDR2 is FQNEAQ in the germline V gene. The CDR3 region has the DNA TGTGCCAGCAGCTTCCTCAGGGAATTCTCCTACGAGCAGTACTTC. Translated, it gives CASSFLREFSYEQYF.

V and J are TRBV20-1 and TRBJ2-1; 7 bases are a match to TRBD2. CDR1 is DFQATT and CDR2 is SNEGSKA in the germline V gene (reference sequence). The CDR3 length is 15 residues. The V segment lost 0 bases and the J segment 5 bases; nucleotides outside the gene matches: 7. The CDR3 DNA reads TGCAGTGCTAGAGAGGGAGGGGAATCCCACAATGAGCAGTTCTTC. Its protein is CSAREGGESHNEQFF.

This chain's CDR3 is CASSQEDNSYEQYF. DNA for the CDR3: TGTGCCAGCAGCCAAGAGGACAACTCCTACGAGCAGTACTTC. V gene TRBV4-2 combines with J gene TRBJ2-7; a possible D gene is TRBD1 (5 bases). Trimming took 0 bases from V and 0 from J, leaving 6 bases between them. Germline lookup yields CDR1 LGHNA and CDR2 YNFKEQ. This CDR3 comprises 14 residues.

The chain has TRBV7-9 and TRBJ1-1, with D tentatively TRBD1 (5 bases). CDR3 length: 19 amino acids. Germline V gives CDR1 SEHNR, CDR2 FQNEAQ (reference sequence). V shed 1 base and J shed 3 bases, with 24 bases lying between them. CDR3 amino acids: CASSLGGYGVGRADTEAFF. The CDR3 DNA reads as TGTGCCAGCAGCTTAGGGGGCTACGGAGTGGGGCGTGCGGACACTGAAGCTTTCTTT.

The sample holds a few counts of this clonotype. This chain links TRBV30 with TRBJ1-6; TRBD1 aligns across 9 bases. The CDR3 covers 14 residues. With V trimmed by 1 base and J by 7 bases, 2 bases remained unmatched. The germline CDR1 and CDR2 sequences are GTSNPN and SVGIG (reference sequence). The CDR3: CAWSAGQGNSPLHF. The CDR3 coding sequence is TGTGCCTGGAGTGCCGGACAGGGGAATTCACCCCTCCACTTT. Drawing the rest from reference TRBV30 and TRBJ1-6, the complete variable domain is SQTIHQWPATLVQPVGSPLSLECTVEGTSNPNLYWYRQAAGRGLQLLFYSVGIGQISSEVPQNLSASRPQDRQFILSSKKLLLSDSGFYLCAWSAGQGNSPLHFGNGTRLTVT.

The rearrangement uses TRBV7-2 and TRBJ2-1; D may be TRBD1 (6 bases). CDR1 SGHTA and CDR2 FQGNSA come from the germline V gene. Deletions cut 2 bases from V and 5 bases from J, with 16 bases between. This CDR3 spans 16 amino acids. CDR3 protein: CASSLNPGGRDNEQFF. The CDR3 DNA reads TGTGCCAGCAGCTTAAATCCTGGGGGCAGGGACAATGAGCAGTTCTTC.

The chain links TRBV2 to TRBJ2-7, with 8 bases aligning to TRBD1. The junction had 6 bases not matched to a gene; V was cut back by 8 bases and J by 3 bases. This CDR3 spans 13 amino acids. Germline CDR1 and CDR2: SNHLY and FYNNEI. CDR3 coding DNA: TGTGCCAGCCTGACAGGGGTTGGCTACGAGCAGTACTTC. Translation: CASLTGVGYEQYF.

The chain employs TRBV4-1 and TRBJ1-1; D is ambiguous. V lost 3 bases, J lost 7 bases, and 12 bases lay in between. This CDR3 has 13 residues. Germline V CDR1 and CDR2: MGHRA, YSYEKL. In DNA form, the CDR3 reads TGCGCCAGCAGCCACTCCGGACCGGTTGAAGCTTTCTTT. Translating gives CASSHSGPVEAFF.

The gene calls are TRBV20-1 and TRBJ2-7; D call uncertain. This CDR3 region has 14 residues. Trimming removed 0 bases from V and 4 bases from J, with 13 bases in between. The germline CDR1 and CDR2 sequences are DFQATT and SNEGSKA (reference sequence). The CDR3 loop is CSARDPQSPYEQYF. The CDR3 bases are TGCAGTGCTAGAGATCCCCAGAGCCCTTACGAGCAGTACTTC.

The chain couples TRBV6-4 to TRBJ2-3; 11 bases are shared with TRBD1. Per the germline V gene, CDR1 is MRHNA and CDR2 is SNTAGT. V trimming: 7 bases; J trimming: 4 bases; junction bases outside the gene matches: 10. The CDR3 has 16 amino acids. The CDR3 DNA sequence: TGTGCCAGCAACCCTTCTCCGGGACAGGGGGCAGATACGCAGTATTTT. Encoded protein: CASNPSPGQGADTQYF.

A few counts support this clonotype. The J gene is TRBJ1-2, the V gene TRBV6-1; D not resolved. CDR1 MNHNS and CDR2 SASEGT come from the germline V gene. The V end lost 7 bases, the J end lost 9 bases, and 12 bases lay between the germline ends. This CDR3 is built from 11 residues. The CDR3 region has the DNA TGTGCCAGCACTGCTCAGTACAGCTACACCTTC. This gives the protein CASTAQYSYTF.